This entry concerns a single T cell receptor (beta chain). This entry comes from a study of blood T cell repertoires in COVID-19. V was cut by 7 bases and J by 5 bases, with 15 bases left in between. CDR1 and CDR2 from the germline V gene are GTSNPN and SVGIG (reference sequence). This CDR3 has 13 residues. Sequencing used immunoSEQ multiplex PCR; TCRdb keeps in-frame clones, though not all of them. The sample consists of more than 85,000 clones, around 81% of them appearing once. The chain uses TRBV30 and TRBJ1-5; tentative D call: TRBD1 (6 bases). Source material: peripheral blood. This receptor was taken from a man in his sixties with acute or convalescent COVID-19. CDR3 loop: CAYDRNRDQPQHF. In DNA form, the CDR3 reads TGTGCCTATGACAGGAACAGGGATCAGCCCCAGCATTTT.